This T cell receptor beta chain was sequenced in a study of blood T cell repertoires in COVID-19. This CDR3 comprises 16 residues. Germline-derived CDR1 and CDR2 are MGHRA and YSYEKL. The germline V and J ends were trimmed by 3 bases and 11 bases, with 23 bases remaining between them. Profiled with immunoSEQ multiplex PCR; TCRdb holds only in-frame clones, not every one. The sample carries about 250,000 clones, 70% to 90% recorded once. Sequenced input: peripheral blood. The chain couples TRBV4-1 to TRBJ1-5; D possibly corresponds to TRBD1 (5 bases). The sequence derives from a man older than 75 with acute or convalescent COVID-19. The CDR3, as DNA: TGCGCCAGCAGCCAGGGGGGGACCGGGGCATTGATAGCCCAGCATTTT. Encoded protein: CASSQGGTGALIAQHF.